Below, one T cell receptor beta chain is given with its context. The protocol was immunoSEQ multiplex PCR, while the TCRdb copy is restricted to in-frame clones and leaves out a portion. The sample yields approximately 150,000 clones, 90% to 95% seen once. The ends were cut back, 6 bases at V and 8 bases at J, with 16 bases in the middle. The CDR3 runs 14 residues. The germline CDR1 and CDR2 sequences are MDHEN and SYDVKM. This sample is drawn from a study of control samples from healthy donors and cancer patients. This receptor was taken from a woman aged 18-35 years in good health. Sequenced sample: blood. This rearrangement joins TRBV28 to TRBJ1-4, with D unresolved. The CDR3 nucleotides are TGTGCCAGCAGCTCTCCTTCGACCCGGGAAAAACTGTTTTTT. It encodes CASSSPSTREKLFF.